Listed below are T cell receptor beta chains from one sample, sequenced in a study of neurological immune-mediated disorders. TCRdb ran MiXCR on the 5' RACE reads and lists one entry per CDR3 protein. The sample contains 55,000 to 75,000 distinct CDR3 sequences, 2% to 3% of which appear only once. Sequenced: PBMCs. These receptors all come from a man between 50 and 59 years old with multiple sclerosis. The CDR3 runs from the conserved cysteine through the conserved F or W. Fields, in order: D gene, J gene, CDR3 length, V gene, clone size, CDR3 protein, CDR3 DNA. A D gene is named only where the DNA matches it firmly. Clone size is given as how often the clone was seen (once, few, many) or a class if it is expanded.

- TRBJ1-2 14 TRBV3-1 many CASSQDRVNYGYTF TGTGCCAGCAGCCAAGATAGGGTCAACTATGGCTACACCTTC
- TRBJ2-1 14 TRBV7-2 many CASSLNGLRVGQFF TGTGCCAGCAGCTTAAACGGACTGAGAGTAGGGCAGTTCTTC
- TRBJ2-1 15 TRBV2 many CASSDRRSAVNEQFF TGTGCCAGCAGTGATCGGCGCTCGGCCGTTAATGAGCAGTTCTTC
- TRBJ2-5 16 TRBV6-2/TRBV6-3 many CASSYRTGPSRETQYF TGTGCCAGCAGTTACCGAACTGGGCCCTCACGGGAGACCCAGTACTTC
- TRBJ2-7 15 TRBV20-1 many CSARDRAESSYEQYF TGCAGTGCTAGAGATCGGGCAGAAAGCTCCTACGAGCAGTACTTC
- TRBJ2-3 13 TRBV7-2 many CASSGDGTDTQYF TGTGCCAGCAGCGGCGATGGCACAGATACGCAGTATTTT
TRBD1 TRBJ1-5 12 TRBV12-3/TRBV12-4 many CASNQGGQPQHF TGTGCCAGCAACCAGGGGGGTCAGCCCCAGCATTTT
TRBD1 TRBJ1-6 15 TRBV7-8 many CASSLGDRGGSPLHF TGTGCCAGCAGCTTAGGTGACAGGGGAGGATCACCCCTCCACTTT
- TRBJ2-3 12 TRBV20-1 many CSARNSRDTQYF TGCAGTGCTAGAAATAGCCGAGATACGCAGTATTTT
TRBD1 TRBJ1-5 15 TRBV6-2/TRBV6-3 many CASSGDSVSRQPQHF TGTGCCAGCAGTGGGGACAGCGTTTCGCGTCAGCCCCAGCATTTT
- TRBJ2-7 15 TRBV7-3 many CASSLGTGSSYEQYF TGTGCCAGCAGCTTAGGCACAGGGAGCTCCTACGAGCAGTACTTC
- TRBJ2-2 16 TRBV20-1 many CSARDQRNSNTGELFF TGCAGTGCTAGAGATCAAAGGAACTCGAACACCGGGGAGCTGTTTTTT
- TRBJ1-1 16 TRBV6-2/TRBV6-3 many CASSYGSGQGPDTAFF TGTGCCAGCAGCTACGGGTCGGGGCAGGGGCCAGACACGGCTTTCTTT
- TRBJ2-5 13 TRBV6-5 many CASSSDGRETQYF TGTGCCAGCAGTTCGGACGGTCGCGAGACCCAGTACTTC
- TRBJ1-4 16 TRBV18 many CASSLSPGGLSEKLFF TGTGCCAGCTCACTCAGCCCCGGGGGACTGAGTGAAAAACTGTTTTTT
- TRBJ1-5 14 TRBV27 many CASSSSGRLQPQHF TGTGCCAGCAGTTCCTCGGGCCGGCTTCAGCCCCAGCATTTT
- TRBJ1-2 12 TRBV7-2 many CASSPRTVGYTF TGTGCCAGCAGCCCAAGGACAGTTGGCTACACCTTC
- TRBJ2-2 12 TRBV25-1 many CASSAGTGELFF TGTGCCAGCAGTGCCGGCACCGGGGAGCTGTTTTTT
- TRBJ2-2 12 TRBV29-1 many CSVAGLGGELFF TGCAGCGTTGCAGGGTTGGGCGGGGAGCTGTTTTTT
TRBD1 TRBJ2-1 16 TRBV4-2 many CASSQGQGEENNEQFF TGTGCCAGCAGCCAGGGACAGGGAGAGGAAAACAATGAGCAGTTCTTC